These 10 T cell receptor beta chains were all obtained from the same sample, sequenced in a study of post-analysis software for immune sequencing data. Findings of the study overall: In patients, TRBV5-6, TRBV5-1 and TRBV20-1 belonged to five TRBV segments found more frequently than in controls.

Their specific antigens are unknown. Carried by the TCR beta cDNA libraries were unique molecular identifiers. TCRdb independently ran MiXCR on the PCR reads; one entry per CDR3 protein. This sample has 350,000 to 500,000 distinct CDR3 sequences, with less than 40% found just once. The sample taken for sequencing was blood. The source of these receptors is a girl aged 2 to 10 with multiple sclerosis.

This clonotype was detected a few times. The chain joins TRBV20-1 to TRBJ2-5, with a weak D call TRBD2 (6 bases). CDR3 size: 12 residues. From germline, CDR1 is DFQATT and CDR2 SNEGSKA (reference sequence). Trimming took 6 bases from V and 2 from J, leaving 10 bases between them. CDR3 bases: TGCAGTGCAGTGGGGGGACAAGAGACCCAGTACTTC. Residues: CSAVGGQETQYF.

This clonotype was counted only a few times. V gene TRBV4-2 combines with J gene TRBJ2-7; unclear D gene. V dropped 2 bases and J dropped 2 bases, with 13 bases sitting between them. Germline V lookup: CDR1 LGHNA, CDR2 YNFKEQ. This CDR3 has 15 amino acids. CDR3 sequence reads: CASSQMFDVPYEQYF. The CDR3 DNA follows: TGTGCCAGCAGCCAAATGTTCGACGTTCCCTACGAGCAGTACTTC.

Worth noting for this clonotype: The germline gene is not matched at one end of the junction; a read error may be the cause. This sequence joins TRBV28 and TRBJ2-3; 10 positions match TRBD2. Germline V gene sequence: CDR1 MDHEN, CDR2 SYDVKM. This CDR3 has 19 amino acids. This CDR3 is CASSLDSFLAGEVTDMQYF. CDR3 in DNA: TGTGCCAGCAGTTTAGATTCCTTCCTAGCGGGAGAGGTCACAGATATGCAGTATTTT.

Here the CDR3 reads CASSFFSDREQPQHF. The CDR3 DNA sequence: TGTGCCAGCAGTTTTTTTTCGGACAGGGAACAGCCCCAGCATTTT. The rearrangement links TRBV12-3 or TRBV12-4 to TRBJ1-5, with 8 bases fitting TRBD1. The CDR3 extends over 15 amino acids. The trim removed 3 bases at V and 7 bases at J, leaving 8 bases unmatched.

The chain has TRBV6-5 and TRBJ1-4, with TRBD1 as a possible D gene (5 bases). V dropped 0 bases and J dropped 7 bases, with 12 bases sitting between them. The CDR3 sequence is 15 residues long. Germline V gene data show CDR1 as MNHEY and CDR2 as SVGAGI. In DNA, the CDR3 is TGTGCCAGCAGTTACTCGACTAGACAGTCTGAAAAACTGTTTTTT. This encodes CASSYSTRQSEKLFF.

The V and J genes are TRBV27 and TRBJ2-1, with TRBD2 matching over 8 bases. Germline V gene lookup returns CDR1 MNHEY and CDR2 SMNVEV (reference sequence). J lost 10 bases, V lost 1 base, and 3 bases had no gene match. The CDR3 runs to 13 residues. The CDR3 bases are TGTGCCAGCAGTTTATTGGGACTAGAGGAGCAGTTCTTC. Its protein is CASSLLGLEEQFF.

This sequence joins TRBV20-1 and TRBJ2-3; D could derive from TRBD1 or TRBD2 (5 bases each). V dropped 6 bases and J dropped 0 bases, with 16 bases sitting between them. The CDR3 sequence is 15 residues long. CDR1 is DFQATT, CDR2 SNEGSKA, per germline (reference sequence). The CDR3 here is CSAQSRDPSTDTQYF. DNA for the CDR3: TGCAGTGCCCAGAGCCGGGACCCGAGCACAGATACGCAGTATTTT.

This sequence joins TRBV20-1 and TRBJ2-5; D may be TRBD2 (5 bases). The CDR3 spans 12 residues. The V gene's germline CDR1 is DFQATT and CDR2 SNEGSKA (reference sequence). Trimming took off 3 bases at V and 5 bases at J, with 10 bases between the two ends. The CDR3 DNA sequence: TGCAGTGCTAGTTCTGGCGGGGAGACCCAGTACTTC. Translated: CSASSGGETQYF.

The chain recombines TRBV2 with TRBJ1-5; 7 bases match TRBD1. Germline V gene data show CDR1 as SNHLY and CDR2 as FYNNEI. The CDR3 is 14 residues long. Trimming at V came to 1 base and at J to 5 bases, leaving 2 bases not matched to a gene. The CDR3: CASSEDRGHQPQHF. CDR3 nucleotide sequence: TGTGCCAGCAGTGAAGACAGGGGACATCAGCCCCAGCATTTT.

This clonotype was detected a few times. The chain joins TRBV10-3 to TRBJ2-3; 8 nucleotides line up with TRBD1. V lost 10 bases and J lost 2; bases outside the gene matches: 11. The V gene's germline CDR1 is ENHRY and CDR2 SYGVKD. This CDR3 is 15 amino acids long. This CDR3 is CATRMQGAATDTQYF. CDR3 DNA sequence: TGTGCCACCCGGATGCAGGGGGCGGCCACAGATACGCAGTATTTT.